The clone carrying this TCR beta chain was recorded at least ten times. Its antigen is still unknown. The data are from a study of T cell repertoires in cytomegalovirus infection. As for the study in general: Based on public TCR beta signatures, there were indications of CMV infection and of a matching HLA type. Whole-study findings and limits: The cumulative frequency of public TCR beta families distinguished individuals who carried CMV together with the relevant HLA. The ex vivo response was dominated by HLA-C-restricted CMV-specific TCR beta clonotypes.

TCRdb re-called the reads with MiXCR, one entry per CDR3 protein. Of some 600,000 distinct CDR3 sequences in the sample, 20% to 30% were seen once. The specimen sequenced was CD8+ T cells from PBMCs. The clonotype was recovered from a human donor in good health (CMV status not recorded). Some clones in this sample may be carry-over from other donors' samples.

CDR3 residues: CASSLAVSGNTIYF. The CDR3 nucleotides are TGTGCCAGCAGCTTAGCGGTCTCTGGAAACACCATATATTTT. V usage is TRBV7-9 and J usage is TRBJ1-3; D remains ambiguous. This CDR3 is 14 amino acids long. Germline lookup yields CDR1 SEHNR and CDR2 FQNEAQ (reference sequence). The ends were cut back, 0 bases at V and 0 bases at J, with 3 bases in the middle. Variable domain in full (rest from reference TRBV7-9 and TRBJ1-3): DTGVSQNPRHKITKRGQNVTFRCDPISEHNRLYWYRQTLGQGPEFLTYFQNEAQLEKSRLLSDRFSAERPKGSFSTLEIQRTEQGDSAMYLCASSLAVSGNTIYFGEGSWLTVV.